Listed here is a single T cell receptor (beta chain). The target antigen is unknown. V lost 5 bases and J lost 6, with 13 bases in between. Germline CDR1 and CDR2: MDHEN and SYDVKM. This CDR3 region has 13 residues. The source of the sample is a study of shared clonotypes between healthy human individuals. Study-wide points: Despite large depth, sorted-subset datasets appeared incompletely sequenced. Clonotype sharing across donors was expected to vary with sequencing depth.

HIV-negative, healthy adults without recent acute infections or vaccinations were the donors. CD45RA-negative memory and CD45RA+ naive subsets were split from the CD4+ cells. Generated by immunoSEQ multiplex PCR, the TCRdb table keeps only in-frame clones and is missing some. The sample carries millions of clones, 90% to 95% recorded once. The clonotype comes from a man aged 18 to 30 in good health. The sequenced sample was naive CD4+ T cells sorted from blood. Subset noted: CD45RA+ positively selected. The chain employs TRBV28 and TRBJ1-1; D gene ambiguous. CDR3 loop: CASSPPGLAEAFF. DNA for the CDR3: TGTGCCAGCAGTCCACCGGGCCTTGCTGAAGCTTTCTTT.